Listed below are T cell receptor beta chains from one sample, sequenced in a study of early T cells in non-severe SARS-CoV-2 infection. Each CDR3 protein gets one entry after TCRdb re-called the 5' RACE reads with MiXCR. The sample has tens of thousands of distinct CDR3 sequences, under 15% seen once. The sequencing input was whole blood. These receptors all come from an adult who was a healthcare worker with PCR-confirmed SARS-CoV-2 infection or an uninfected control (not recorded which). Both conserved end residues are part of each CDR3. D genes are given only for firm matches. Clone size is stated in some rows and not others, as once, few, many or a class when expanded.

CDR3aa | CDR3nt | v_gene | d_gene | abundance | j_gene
CASSLSGWGQIGTGELFF | TGTGCCAGCAGCTTATCTGGTTGGGGACAGATTGGCACCGGGGAGCTGTTTTTT | TRBV11-2 | TRBD1 | many | TRBJ2-2
CASSFSYEQYF | TGTGCCAGCAGTTTCAGCTACGAGCAGTACTTC | TRBV12-3/TRBV12-4 | - | many | TRBJ2-7
CASSLDPGTNTEAFF | TGCGCCAGCAGCTTGGACCCAGGGACAAACACTGAAGCTTTCTTT | TRBV5-1 | - | few | TRBJ1-1
CASSQGTASTDTQYF | TGTGCCAGCAGCCAAGGAACTGCTAGCACAGATACGCAGTATTTT | TRBV7-9 | - | - | TRBJ2-3
CAISEPPGQGFGTEAFF | TGTGCCATCAGTGAGCCCCCGGGACAGGGGTTTGGCACTGAAGCTTTCTTT | TRBV10-3 | TRBD1 | few | TRBJ1-1
CSAAGAAYEQYF | TGCAGTGCTGCCGGGGCAGCCTACGAGCAGTACTTC | TRBV20-1 | - | few | TRBJ2-7
CATTKWPVSYEQYF | TGTGCCACCACCAAATGGCCTGTTTCCTACGAGCAGTACTTC | TRBV11-2 | - | - | TRBJ2-7
CAISELGPRSSYNSPLHF | TGTGCCATCAGTGAGTTAGGACCCAGGAGTTCCTATAATTCACCCCTCCACTTT | TRBV10-3 | - | many | TRBJ1-6
CASSRLAGGYSYNEQFF | TGTGCCAGCAGTCGACTAGCGGGGGGGTACTCCTACAATGAGCAGTTCTTC | TRBV4-2 | TRBD2 | many | TRBJ2-1
CASSQEGQGYQPQHF | TGCGCCAGCAGCCAAGAGGGACAGGGCTATCAGCCCCAGCATTTT | TRBV4-1 | TRBD1 | - | TRBJ1-5
CASSAGTALTYGYTF | TGTGCCAGCAGCGCGGGGACAGCCCTTACCTATGGCTACACCTTC | TRBV9 | TRBD1 | many | TRBJ1-2
CASSLAGITDTQYF | TGTGCCAGCAGCCTAGCGGGGATCACAGATACGCAGTATTTT | TRBV7-3 | TRBD2 | - | TRBJ2-3
CASSLDQRTYGYTF | TGCGCCAGCAGCTTGGACCAGCGGACCTATGGCTACACCTTC | TRBV5-1 | - | few | TRBJ1-2
CASSPNVGFYGYTF | TGTGCCAGCAGCCCTAACGTCGGGTTCTATGGCTACACCTTC | TRBV12-3/TRBV12-4 | - | few | TRBJ1-2
CASSERRAGLSTDTQYF | TGCGCCAGCAGTGAGAGGAGGGCCGGGCTCAGCACAGATACGCAGTATTTT | TRBV10-1 | - | - | TRBJ2-3
CSAEGGGSYNSPLHF | TGCAGTGCGGAGGGAGGGGGGTCCTATAATTCACCCCTCCACTTT | TRBV20-1 | - | - | TRBJ1-6
CASSALRGGYNEQFF | TGTGCCAGCAGTGCTCTTAGGGGGGGATACAATGAGCAGTTCTTC | TRBV6-6 | - | many | TRBJ2-1
CASSGRQAEAFF | TGTGCCAGCAGCGGACGACAGGCTGAAGCTTTCTTT | TRBV7-2 | - | - | TRBJ1-1
CASSLRVARSYNSPLHF | TGCGCCAGCAGCTTGCGGGTCGCTCGCTCCTATAATTCACCCCTCCACTTT | TRBV5-1 | - | few | TRBJ1-6
CASRWTKDTQYF | TGTGCCAGCAGGTGGACAAAGGATACGCAGTATTTT | TRBV6-2/TRBV6-3 | - | - | TRBJ2-3
CASSNRGETEAFF | TGTGCCAGCAGCAACAGGGGAGAGACTGAAGCTTTCTTT | TRBV9 | TRBD1 | once | TRBJ1-1
CSASSGNSYNEQFF | TGCAGTGCTAGTTCAGGCAACTCCTACAATGAGCAGTTCTTC | TRBV20-1 | - | few | TRBJ2-1
CSVEQGARTEAFF | TGCAGCGTTGAGCAGGGGGCGCGAACTGAAGCTTTCTTT | TRBV29-1 | TRBD1 | many | TRBJ1-1
CASSLGRGYSGNTIYF | TGTGCCAGCAGCTTAGGTCGCGGGTACTCTGGAAACACCATATATTTT | TRBV7-6 | - | many | TRBJ1-3
CASSEGGPEAFF | TGCGCCAGCAGTGAAGGAGGGCCTGAAGCTTTCTTT | TRBV10-2 | - | few | TRBJ1-1
CSATPTGRSEKLFF | TGCAGTGCTACCCCGACAGGAAGGTCCGAAAAACTGTTTTTT | TRBV20-1 | - | - | TRBJ1-4
CASSTGARTEAFF | TGTGCCAGCAGTACAGGGGCTCGGACTGAAGCTTTCTTT | TRBV27 | TRBD1 | - | TRBJ1-1
CASSASGASTDTQYF | TGTGCCAGCAGTGCCTCCGGGGCGTCCACAGATACGCAGTATTTT | TRBV6-4 | - | few | TRBJ2-3
CASRRQETDTQYF | TGTGCCAGCAGGCGGCAGGAGACAGATACGCAGTATTTT | TRBV5-6 | - | - | TRBJ2-3
CASSQAAGGADTQYF | TGTGCCAGCAGCCAAGCTGCAGGGGGCGCGGATACGCAGTATTTT | TRBV3-1 | TRBD1 | many | TRBJ2-3
CASSLTVNQPQHF | TGTGCCAGCAGTTTAACGGTAAATCAGCCCCAGCATTTT | TRBV27 | - | once | TRBJ1-5
CASRGGFNSYEQYF | TGTGCCAGCCGCGGGGGCTTCAACTCCTACGAGCAGTACTTC | TRBV12-3/TRBV12-4 | - | - | TRBJ2-7
CASSWDPDTQYF | TGTGCCAGCAGCTGGGACCCAGATACGCAGTATTTT | TRBV5-6 | - | many | TRBJ2-3
CAISDRGIYGYTF | TGTGCCATCAGTGACCGGGGCATTTATGGCTACACCTTC | TRBV10-3 | - | - | TRBJ1-2
CASKGQGIQTTEAFF | TGCGCCAGCAAGGGACAGGGTATTCAAACTACTGAAGCTTTCTTT | TRBV10-2 | TRBD1 | few | TRBJ1-1
CASEGTGRSTDTQYF | TGTGCCAGCGAGGGGACAGGGAGGAGCACAGATACGCAGTATTTT | TRBV2 | TRBD1 | - | TRBJ2-3
CASSLEGQTYYGYTF | TGCGCCAGCAGCTTGGAGGGACAGACCTACTATGGCTACACCTTC | TRBV5-1 | TRBD1 | few | TRBJ1-2
CASSLGDLYEQYF | TGTGCCAGCAGCTTAGGGGACCTCTACGAGCAGTACTTC | TRBV7-6 | - | few | TRBJ2-7
CASSHRGLRRRSYEQYF | TGTGCCAGCAGCCACCGGGGCCTGCGACGACGGAGCTACGAGCAGTACTTC | TRBV3-1 | - | - | TRBJ2-7
CASRDQVDQPQHF | TGTGCCAGCAGGGACCAAGTCGACCAGCCCCAGCATTTT | TRBV6-2/TRBV6-3 | - | - | TRBJ1-5
CASIVSDSPNQPQHF | TGTGCCAGCATTGTAAGCGACAGCCCAAATCAGCCCCAGCATTTT | TRBV2 | - | many | TRBJ1-5
CSVHPGTRDTDTQYF | TGCAGCGTCCACCCCGGGACTAGAGACACAGATACGCAGTATTTT | TRBV29-1 | TRBD2 | many | TRBJ2-3
CSVGLAGLQFF | TGCAGCGTTGGGCTAGCGGGACTTCAGTTCTTC | TRBV29-1 | TRBD2 | few | TRBJ2-1
CASSSPQGAAAGNTIYF | TGTGCCAGCAGTTCACCTCAGGGGGCTGCTGCTGGAAACACCATATATTTT | TRBV12-3/TRBV12-4 | TRBD1 | many | TRBJ1-3
CAWSLGTRTDTQYF | TGTGCCTGGAGTCTAGGAACTAGGACAGATACGCAGTATTTT | TRBV30 | - | - | TRBJ2-3
CASSFGNTEAFF | TGTGCCAGCAGTTTTGGGAACACTGAAGCTTTCTTT | TRBV6-2/TRBV6-3 | - | - | TRBJ1-1
CSAPERGRNIQYF | TGCAGTGCTCCCGAGCGAGGGCGGAACATTCAGTACTTC | TRBV20-1 | - | few | TRBJ2-4
CASSEGSLSYEQYF | TGTGCCAGCAGTGAAGGGAGCCTATCCTACGAGCAGTACTTC | TRBV2 | - | few | TRBJ2-7
CASSRAPGSNTEAFF | TGTGCCAGCAGCCGAGCTCCGGGTTCGAACACTGAAGCTTTCTTT | TRBV11-2 | - | few | TRBJ1-1
CASSLVGQNGLYNSPLHF | TGTGCCAGCAGCTTAGTAGGGCAGAATGGCCTCTATAATTCACCCCTCCACTTT | TRBV7-2 | - | few | TRBJ1-6
CASSQHAPSTSGGETDTQYF | TGTGCCAGCAGCCAACACGCACCGTCGACTAGCGGGGGGGAAACAGATACGCAGTATTTT | TRBV3-1 | TRBD2 | - | TRBJ2-3
CASKVGTTSEQFF | TGTGCCAGTAAGGTCGGGACTACCTCTGAGCAGTTCTTC | TRBV19 | TRBD2 | - | TRBJ2-1
CASSQGRGLVAVEEQFF | TGTGCCAGCAGCCAAGGGCGAGGACTAGTGGCCGTCGAGGAGCAGTTCTTC | TRBV4-2 | TRBD2 | few | TRBJ2-1
CASSPPGQESFSPLHF | TGTGCCAGCTCACCGCCGGGACAGGAGAGCTTTTCACCCCTCCACTTT | TRBV18 | TRBD1 | - | TRBJ1-6
CSVEDKWDEQFF | TGCAGCGTTGAAGATAAGTGGGATGAGCAGTTCTTC | TRBV29-1 | - | - | TRBJ2-1
CASSYRDRAYEQYF | TGTGCCAGCAGCTACCGGGACAGGGCGTACGAGCAGTACTTC | TRBV6-5 | TRBD1 | - | TRBJ2-7